The 30 T cell receptor beta chains below were found in one sample sequenced in a study of tumor-infiltrating lymphocytes in primary liver carcinoma. Both RNA and DNA were isolated together from around 18-30 mg of bulk tissue that had not been sorted. Researchers generated TCR beta cDNA from around 510 ng of total RNA, relying on a constant-region primer. Nested multiplex PCR, run for three rounds with slightly modified ARM-PCR, yielded TCR beta libraries. A C-beta reverse primer and TRBV1-TRBV30 forward primers served in each of the first two PCR rounds, at 10 cycles apiece. MiXCR, applied by TCRdb to the multiplex PCR reads, yields one record per CDR3 protein. The table includes some 94,000 distinct CDR3 sequences, approximately 71% detected once. The specimen sequenced was liver tumor tissue from sampling region 5. Subset defined: tumor region T5, tumor centre. The receptors derive from a woman aged 55-69 years with primary liver carcinoma and hepatitis B virus infection.

This clonotype was recorded a few times. A much larger clone is a single base away; this may be a read error. The V call is TRBV6-5, the J call TRBJ2-4; D is ambiguous. The CDR3 length is 13 residues. Germline CDR1 MNHEY, CDR2 SVGAGI. The DNA for the CDR3 is TGTGCCATCAGTGGGCTAGCCAAAAACATTCAGTACTTC. Amino acids: CAISGLAKNIQYF.

A note on this clonotype: Without the conserved terminal phenylalanine or tryptophan, this CDR3 likely stems from a read error. The DNA is left out, because the CDR3 cannot be placed on it with certainty; the CDR3 is given as TCRdb lists it. The chain recombines TRBV11-3 with TRBJ2-1; TRBD1, the table's D call, was not compared with the DNA. 12 amino acids form the CDR3, both terminal residues included. Germline-derived CDR1 and CDR2 are SGHNT and YENEEA. CDR3 amino acids: CASSSGRTGEFC.

As regards this clonotype: With a much larger clone just one base away, this may be a read error. V usage is TRBV7-9 and J usage is TRBJ2-1; a weak D match, TRBD1 (6 bases). The CDR3 covers 16 residues. V was trimmed by 2 bases and J by 3 bases, leaving 14 bases between them. The germline V gene encodes CDR1 SEHNR and CDR2 FQNEAQ (reference sequence). The chain's CDR3 is CASSLMGTTYYNEQFF. CDR3 nucleotide sequence: TGTGCCAGCAGCTTAATGGGGACAACCTACTACAATGAGCAGTTCTTC.

As regards this clonotype: The germline gene is not matched at one end of the junction; a read error may be the cause. V gene TRBV30 combines with J gene TRBJ2-3, with TRBD1 identical over 9 bases. The CDR3 covers 19 residues. The germline V gene has CDR1 GTSNPN and CDR2 SVGIG (reference sequence). The CDR3 DNA is TGTGCCTGGAGTGCGGACAGGGGAGTTTCTCGGGCATTCACAGATACGAAGTATTTT. This codes for CAWSADRGVSRAFTDTKYF. Full variable domain (remainder filled in from reference TRBV30 and TRBJ2-3): SQTIHQWPATLVQPVGSPLSLECTVEGTSNPNLYWYRQAAGRGLQLLFYSVGIGQISSEVPQNLSASRPQDRQFILSSKKLLLSDSGFYLCAWSADRGVSRAFTDTKYFGPGTRLTVL.

Concerning this clonotype itself: The junction differs from germline at one of its ends, possibly a read error. CDR3 coding DNA: TGTGCCTGGAGTGTGGGTATCGGGAGATCAGATACGCACTATTTT. Protein sequence: CAWSVGIGRSDTHYF. The genes are TRBV30 and TRBJ2-3; the D gene is possibly TRBD2 (6 bases). The CDR3 totals 15 residues. CDR1 and CDR2 (germline): GTSNPN, SVGIG (reference sequence).

Worth noting for this clonotype: Compared with germline, one end of the junction differs, possibly owing to a read error. V is TRBV10-3 and J is TRBJ2-3, with 9 bases aligning to TRBD2. Germline CDR1 reads ENHRY; CDR2 reads SYGVKD. The CDR3 runs to 15 residues. This chain's CDR3 is CAVRGGLAPADRQYF. Here the CDR3 DNA reads TGTGCCGTCAGGGGGGGACTAGCCCCCGCAGATAGGCAGTATTTT.

This clonotype was observed many times. The rearrangement uses TRBV12-3 or TRBV12-4 and TRBJ2-1; perhaps TRBD1 as D (6 bases). The V end was cut by 6 bases, the J end by 0 bases, with 12 bases between. The CDR3 extends over 15 amino acids. The CDR3 reads CASRHQGSSYNEQFF. CDR3 DNA sequence: TGTGCCAGCAGACACCAGGGGAGCTCCTACAATGAGCAGTTCTTC.

On this clonotype itself: A read error may be the cause here, since a much bigger clone is one base away. Since the CDR3 does not end with the conserved phenylalanine or tryptophan, this likely comes from a read error. The rearrangement joins TRBV5-6 to TRBJ2-7, with 11 nucleotides matching TRBD2. V lost 4 bases to trimming and J lost 1 base; unmatched junction nucleotides: 4. Germline lookup yields CDR1 SGHDT and CDR2 YYEEEE. The CDR3 consists of 15 residues. The CDR3 nucleotides are TGTGCCAGCAGCGTACTAGCGGGAGCGTCCTACGAGCAGTACCTC. Its translation is CASSVLAGASYEQYL.

This clonotype has ten or more counts. The V and J genes are TRBV5-6 and TRBJ2-1; no clear D. Germline CDR1 reads SGHDT; CDR2 reads YYEEEE. The V and J ends lost 4 bases and 5 bases respectively, with 16 bases between them. The CDR3 contains 15 residues. The DNA for the CDR3 is TGTGCCAGCAGCCTCCCCCCCGCGGTAAACAATGAGCAGTTCTTC. Protein product: CASSLPPAVNNEQFF.

A word on this clonotype: At one end, the junction sequence differs from germline, possibly due to a read error. The chain couples TRBV6-1 to TRBJ2-1; D is ambiguous. The germline CDR1 and CDR2 sequences are MNHNS and SASEGT. This CDR3 has 13 amino acids. CDR3 sequence: CASATGVINEQFF. In DNA form, the CDR3 reads TGTGCCAGTGCTACGGGCGTAATCAATGAGCAGTTCTTT.

The chain is built from TRBV18 and TRBJ1-1, with D hard to call. This CDR3 is built from 13 residues. Germline-derived CDR1 and CDR2 are KGHSH and LQKENI. V lost 1 base and J 1 base, leaving 4 bases between the germline ends. The CDR3 sequence is CASSPQKNTEAFF. For the CDR3, the DNA is TGTGCCAGCTCACCACAGAAGAACACTGAAGCTTTCTTT.

Of note for this clonotype: A much larger clonotype is one base distant, so this may be a read error. J is TRBJ2-7 and V is TRBV28; 8 positions match TRBD2. CDR1 is MDHEN and CDR2 is SYDVKM in the germline V gene. V shed 8 bases and J 2 bases; nucleotides not matched to a gene: 8. The CDR3 extends over 14 amino acids. CDR3 residues: CASGLGAGAYEQYF. The CDR3 DNA reads as TGTGCCAGCGGACTTGGAGCGGGGGCCTACGAGCAGTACTTC.

Note on this clonotype: With a much larger clone just one base away, this may be a read error. The rearrangement links TRBV28 to TRBJ2-1; TRBD1 matches at 7 bases. The CDR3 has 14 amino acids. The germline V gene has CDR1 MDHEN and CDR2 SYDVKM. DNA of the CDR3: TGTGTCAGCAGCTCGACCAAAGGGGGCGATGAGCAGTTCTTC. This sequence encodes CVSSSTKGGDEQFF.

Concerning this clonotype: The conserved final phenylalanine or tryptophan is absent from the CDR3, which likely points to a read error. This rearrangement joins TRBV11-2 to TRBJ2-1, with D perhaps matching TRBD1 or TRBD2 (7 bases each). Per germline, CDR1 SGHAT and CDR2 FQNNGV. The CDR3 is 15 amino acids. The chain's CDR3 is CANSLGEGAGNEQFL. The CDR3 region has the DNA TGTGCCAACAGCTTAGGGGAGGGGGCAGGCAATGAGCAGTTCCTC.

The rearrangement uses TRBV11-3 and TRBJ2-3; 7 bases are a match to TRBD2. Trimming at V came to 6 bases and at J to 15 bases, leaving 18 bases not matched to a gene. This CDR3 is 14 amino acids long. Germline CDR1 is SGHNT and CDR2 is YENEEA. The CDR3 region is CASRLADGTDTHYF. The CDR3 nucleotides are TGTGCCAGCAGGCTAGCGGATGGCACAGATACACACTATTTT. Together with reference TRBV11-3 and TRBJ2-3, the CDR3 gives the full variable domain: EAGVVQSPRYKIIEKKQPVAFWCNPISGHNTLYWYLQNLGQGPELLIRYENEEAVDDSQLPKDRFSAERLKGVDSTLKIQPAELGDSAVYLCASRLADGTDTHYFGPGTRLTVL.

The table lists this clonotype with a count of one. One end of the junction does not line up with germline, which may come from a read error. The V and J genes are TRBV5-5 and TRBJ2-5, with unresolved D. In germline, CDR1 is SGHKS, CDR2 YYEKEE (reference sequence). This CDR3 region has 13 residues. The CDR3 spells CTSSLLTEETQYF. In DNA form, the CDR3 reads TGTACCAGCAGCTTATTAACTGAGGAGACCCAGTACTTC. The variable domain in full, with the rest retrieved from reference TRBV5-5 and TRBJ2-5, is DAGVTQSPTHLIKTRGQQVTLRCSPISGHKSVSWYQQVLGQGPQFIFQYYEKEERGRGNFPDRFSARQFPNYSSELNVNALLLGDSALYLCTSSLLTEETQYFGPGTRLLVL.

By its share, this clonotype is medium-sized. The chain is built from TRBV29-1 and TRBJ2-2; weak D call: TRBD1 (6 bases). The CDR3 length is 14 residues. V was trimmed by 7 bases and J by 1 base, leaving 13 bases between them. From germline, CDR1 is SQVTM and CDR2 ANQGSEA. Here the CDR3 reads CSATGLLNTGELFF. The CDR3 DNA is TGCAGCGCAACAGGGCTTCTGAACACCGGGGAGCTGTTTTTT.

The table lists this clonotype with a few counts. This may be a read error, as it is one base from a much larger clone. Since no conserved phenylalanine or tryptophan closes the CDR3, a read error is the likely cause. The chain has TRBV12-5 and TRBJ2-3; 12 nucleotides align to TRBD2. The CDR3 extends over 16 amino acids. The germline CDR1 and CDR2 sequences are LGHNT and FRNRAP. Germline trimming cut 6 bases from V and 0 bases from J; bases unmatched to any gene: 4. CDR3 DNA sequence: TGTGCTAGTGGCCTCGGGACTAGCGGGAGCACAGATACGCAGTATATT. Protein sequence: CASGLGTSGSTDTQYI.

By proportion, this clonotype is medium-sized. CDR3 bases: TGTGCCAGCAGTCCTGAGGGGGCGGGAGCGAACTACGAGCAGTACTTC. Its translation: CASSPEGAGANYEQYF. The chain employs TRBV6-2 or TRBV6-3 and TRBJ2-7; D is tentatively TRBD1 or TRBD2 (7 bases each). CDR3 length: 16 amino acids. V lost 5 bases, J lost 3 bases, and 20 bases lay in between. The germline CDR1 and CDR2 sequences are MNHEY and SVGEGT.

This clonotype was counted only a few times. The V gene is TRBV11-1, the J gene TRBJ2-1, with TRBD2 matching over 9 bases. Looked up from germline, CDR1 is SGHAT and CDR2 is FQDESV (reference sequence). Trimming cost V 5 bases and J 9 bases; bases outside gene matches: 14. This CDR3 has 16 residues. The CDR3 sequence is CASSLIAGAQVAEQFF. The CDR3 DNA sequence: TGTGCCAGCAGCCTGATAGCGGGAGCGCAAGTTGCTGAGCAGTTCTTC.

This clonotype was found many times. V usage is TRBV5-1 and J usage is TRBJ1-6; TRBD1 matches at 8 bases. Germline CDR1 is SGHRS and CDR2 is YFSETQ. This CDR3 has 16 amino acids. Trimming removed 5 bases from V and 6 bases from J; junction bases left unmatched: 10. The CDR3: CASSQDRGRSNSPLHF. The CDR3 nucleotides read TGCGCCAGCAGTCAAGACAGGGGTAGGAGTAATTCACCCCTCCACTTT.

The chain carries TRBV6-9 and TRBJ2-3, with TRBD1 identical over 7 bases. V trimming: 8 bases; J trimming: 6 bases; junction bases outside the gene matches: 17. The CDR3 runs to 16 residues. CDR1 is MNHGY and CDR2 is SVAAGI in the germline V gene. The CDR3 is CASGRTGVTWGDTQYF. The CDR3 bases are TGTGCCAGCGGTAGGACAGGCGTGACCTGGGGGGATACGCAGTATTTT.

This clonotype came up once. Likely a read error: the CDR3 ends without its conserved phenylalanine or tryptophan. It is unclear where the CDR3 begins or ends on the DNA, so no DNA is shown, and the CDR3 is as TCRdb lists it. J is TRBJ1-5 and V is TRBV6-6; the table's D gene call, TRBD1, was not cross checked with the DNA. The CDR3 length equals 15 residues, ends included. Germline values: CDR1 MNHNY, CDR2 SVGAGI (reference sequence). CDR3 sequence: CASSFRQGSNQPLHL.

For the CDR3, the DNA is TGTGCCAGCTCACCTGAGCCAAATAGCAATCAGCCCCAGCATTTT. Residues: CASSPEPNSNQPQHF. This chain links TRBV18 with TRBJ1-5; D gene unclear. Trimming pared 3 bases from V and 0 bases from J, leaving 9 bases between. The CDR3 contains 15 residues. CDR1 KGHSH and CDR2 LQKENI come from the germline V gene.

The chain has TRBV6-5 and TRBJ1-2; the D is unclear. Germline V lookup: CDR1 MNHEY, CDR2 SVGAGI. The V end was cut by 6 bases, the J end by 8 bases, with 19 bases between. The CDR3 has 14 residues. The CDR3 region is CASRESLWAKGYTF. As DNA, the CDR3 is TGTGCCAGCAGGGAATCACTTTGGGCCAAGGGCTACACCTTC.

The chain is built from TRBV2 and TRBJ1-4; tentative D call: TRBD1 (5 bases). V was shortened by 8 bases and J by 9 bases, with 13 bases between the two germline ends. Germline V CDR1 and CDR2: SNHLY, FYNNEI. The CDR3 consists of 12 residues. The CDR3 sequence is CASGTRRQKLFF. CDR3 sequence (DNA): TGTGCCAGCGGGACTCGGAGGCAAAAACTGTTTTTT.

The V and J genes are TRBV6-2 or TRBV6-3 and TRBJ2-7; 10 bases align to TRBD2. The trim removed 7 bases at V and 4 bases at J, leaving 10 bases unmatched. CDR1 and CDR2 from the germline V gene are MNHEY and SVGEGT. The CDR3 spans 15 residues. CDR3 sequence (DNA): TGTGCCAGCAACCCAACCCCTAGCGGGGGTTACGAGCAGTACTTC. Translation: CASNPTPSGGYEQYF.

This clonotype was seen many times. The gene calls are TRBV28 and TRBJ2-5; a weak D match, TRBD2 (6 bases). This CDR3 contains 17 residues. CDR1 is MDHEN and CDR2 is SYDVKM in the germline V gene. V dropped 6 bases and J dropped 0 bases, with 20 bases sitting between them. CDR3 nucleotides: TGTGCCAGCAGAGGGACGGGCGGGGTACGGTACCAAGAGACCCAGTACTTC. Translated: CASRGTGGVRYQETQYF.

Worth noting for this clonotype: Just one base apart from a much larger clone, this may be a read error. The chain combines TRBV10-3 with TRBJ1-1; a possible D gene is TRBD1 (5 bases). The germline V gene encodes CDR1 ENHRY and CDR2 SYGVKD. The CDR3 has 13 residues. V lost 10 bases and J lost 3, with 15 bases in between. The CDR3 sequence: CATKPGGDTEAFF. DNA for the CDR3: TGTGCCACCAAGCCGGGGGGGGACACTGAAGCTTTCTTT.

Concerning this clonotype: A read error may be the cause here, since a much bigger clone is one base away. The chain is built from TRBV7-8 and TRBJ2-7; D remains unclear. The germline CDR1 and CDR2 sequences are SGHVS and FQNEAQ. The CDR3 is 11 residues long. The CDR3 is CASSGAYGQYF. The DNA for the CDR3 is TGTGCCAGCAGCGGAGCCTACGGGCAGTACTTC.